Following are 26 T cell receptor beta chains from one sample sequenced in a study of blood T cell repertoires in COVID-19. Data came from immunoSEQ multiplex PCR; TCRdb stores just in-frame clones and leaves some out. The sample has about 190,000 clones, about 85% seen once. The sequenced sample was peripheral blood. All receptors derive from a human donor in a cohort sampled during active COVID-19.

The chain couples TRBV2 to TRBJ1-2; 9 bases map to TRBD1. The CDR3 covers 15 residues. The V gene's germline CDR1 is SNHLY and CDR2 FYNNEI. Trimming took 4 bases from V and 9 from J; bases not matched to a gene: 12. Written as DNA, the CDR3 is TGTGCCAGCAGTGGCCCCGGGACAGGGAACGTTCGCTACACCTTC. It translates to CASSGPGTGNVRYTF.

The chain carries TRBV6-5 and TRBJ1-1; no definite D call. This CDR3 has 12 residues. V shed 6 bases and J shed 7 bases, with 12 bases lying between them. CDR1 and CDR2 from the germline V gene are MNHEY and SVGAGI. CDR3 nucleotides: TGTGCCAGCAGCGCAGACACCTATGAAGCTTTCTTT. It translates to CASSADTYEAFF.

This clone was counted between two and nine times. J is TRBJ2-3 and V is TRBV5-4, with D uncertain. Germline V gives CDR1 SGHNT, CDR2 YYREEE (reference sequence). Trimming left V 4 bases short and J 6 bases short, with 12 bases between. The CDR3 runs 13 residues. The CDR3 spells CASSRDAGDTQYF. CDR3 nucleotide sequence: TGTGCCAGCAGCCGAGACGCCGGGGATACGCAGTATTTT.

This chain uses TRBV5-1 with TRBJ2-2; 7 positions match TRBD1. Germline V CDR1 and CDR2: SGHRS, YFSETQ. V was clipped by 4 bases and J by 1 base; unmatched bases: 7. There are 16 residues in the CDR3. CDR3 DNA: TGCGCCAGCAGCCCCGAGACAGGGTTGAACACCGGGGAGCTGTTTTTT. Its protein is CASSPETGLNTGELFF. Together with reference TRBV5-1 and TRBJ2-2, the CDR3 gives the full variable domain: KAGVTQTPRYLIKTRGQQVTLSCSPISGHRSVSWYQQTPGQGLQFLFEYFSETQRNKGNFPGRFSGRQFSNSRSEMNVSTLELGDSALYLCASSPETGLNTGELFFGEGSRLTVL.

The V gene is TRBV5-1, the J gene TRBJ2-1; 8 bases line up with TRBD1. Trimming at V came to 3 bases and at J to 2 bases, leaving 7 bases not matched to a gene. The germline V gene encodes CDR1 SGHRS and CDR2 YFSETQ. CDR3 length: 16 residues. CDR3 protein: CASSSETGDAYNEQFF. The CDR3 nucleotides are TGCGCCAGCAGCTCTGAGACAGGGGATGCCTACAATGAGCAGTTCTTC.

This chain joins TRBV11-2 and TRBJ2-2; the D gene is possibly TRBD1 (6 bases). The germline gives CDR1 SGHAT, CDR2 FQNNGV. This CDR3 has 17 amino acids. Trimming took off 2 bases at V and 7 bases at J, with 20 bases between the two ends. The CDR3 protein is CASSLFMAPPQGGELFF. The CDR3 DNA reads TGTGCCAGCAGCTTATTCATGGCTCCCCCACAGGGCGGGGAGCTGTTTTTT.

This CDR3 reads CASSRTGTSGYEQYF. In DNA form, the CDR3 reads TGCGCCAGCAGCCGAACCGGGACTAGCGGTTACGAGCAGTACTTC. The J gene is TRBJ2-7, the V gene TRBV4-1, with TRBD2 matching over 11 bases. The J segment lost 4 bases and the V segment lost 4 bases, leaving 6 bases of the junction unmatched. Germline V lookup: CDR1 MGHRA, CDR2 YSYEKL. This CDR3 contains 15 residues.

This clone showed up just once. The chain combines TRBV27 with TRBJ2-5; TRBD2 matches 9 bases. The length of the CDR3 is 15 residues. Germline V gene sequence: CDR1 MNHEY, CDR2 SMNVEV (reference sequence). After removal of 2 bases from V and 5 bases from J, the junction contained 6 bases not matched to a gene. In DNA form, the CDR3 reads TGTGCCAGCAGTTTAGGTAGCGGGAGCTGGGAGACCCAGTACTTC. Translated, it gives CASSLGSGSWETQYF.

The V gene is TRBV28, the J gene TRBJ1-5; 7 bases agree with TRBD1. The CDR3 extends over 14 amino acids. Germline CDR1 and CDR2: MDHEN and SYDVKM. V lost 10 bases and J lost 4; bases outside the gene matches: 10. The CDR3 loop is CATRRQGGNQPQHF. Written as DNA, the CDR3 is TGTGCCACCAGGAGACAGGGTGGAAATCAGCCCCAGCATTTT.

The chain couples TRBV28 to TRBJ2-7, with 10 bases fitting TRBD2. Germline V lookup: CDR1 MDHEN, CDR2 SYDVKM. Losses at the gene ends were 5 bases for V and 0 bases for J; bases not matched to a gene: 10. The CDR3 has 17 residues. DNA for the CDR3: TGTGCCAGCAGTCCCCTCCTAGCGGGAGCCAACTCCTACGAGCAGTACTTC. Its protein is CASSPLLAGANSYEQYF.

The CDR3 spells CASSLKPGVAYGYTF. Here the CDR3 DNA reads TGCGCCAGCAGCCTAAAACCAGGGGTAGCCTATGGCTACACCTTC. The chain employs TRBV5-1 and TRBJ1-2, with D possibly TRBD1 on 6 matching bases. The CDR3 totals 15 residues. V was trimmed by 4 bases and J by 4 bases, leaving 17 bases between them. CDR1 SGHRS and CDR2 YFSETQ come from the germline V gene.

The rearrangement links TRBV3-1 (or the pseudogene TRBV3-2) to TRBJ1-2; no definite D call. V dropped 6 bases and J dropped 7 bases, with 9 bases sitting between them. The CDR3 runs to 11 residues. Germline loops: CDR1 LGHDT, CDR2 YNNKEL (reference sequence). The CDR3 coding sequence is TGTGCCAGCAGAAACTCAGGTGGCTACACCTTC. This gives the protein CASRNSGGYTF.

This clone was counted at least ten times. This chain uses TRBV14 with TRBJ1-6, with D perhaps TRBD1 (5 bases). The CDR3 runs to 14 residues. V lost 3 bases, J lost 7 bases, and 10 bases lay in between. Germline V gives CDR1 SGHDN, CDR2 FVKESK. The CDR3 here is CASSQGRENSPLHF. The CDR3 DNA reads TGTGCCAGCAGCCAGGGACGGGAGAATTCACCCCTCCACTTT.

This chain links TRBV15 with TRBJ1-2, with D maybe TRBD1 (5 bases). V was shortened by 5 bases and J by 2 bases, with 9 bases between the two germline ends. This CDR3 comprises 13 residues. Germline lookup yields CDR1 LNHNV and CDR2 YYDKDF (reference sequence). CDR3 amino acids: CATSQQANYGYTF. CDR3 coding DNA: TGTGCCACCAGCCAACAGGCGAACTATGGCTACACCTTC.

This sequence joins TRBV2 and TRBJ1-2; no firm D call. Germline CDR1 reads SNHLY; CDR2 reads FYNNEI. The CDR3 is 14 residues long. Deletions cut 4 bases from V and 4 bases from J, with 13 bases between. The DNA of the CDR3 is TGTGCCAGCAGTGTTGGAGTTCTGTCCTATGGCTACACCTTC. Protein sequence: CASSVGVLSYGYTF.

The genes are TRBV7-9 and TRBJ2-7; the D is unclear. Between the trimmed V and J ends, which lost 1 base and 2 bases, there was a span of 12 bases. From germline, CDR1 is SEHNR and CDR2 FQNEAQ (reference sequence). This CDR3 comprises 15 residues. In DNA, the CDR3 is TGTGCCAGCAGCTTAGAGTTGGGCCGAACCTACGAGCAGTACTTC. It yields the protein CASSLELGRTYEQYF.

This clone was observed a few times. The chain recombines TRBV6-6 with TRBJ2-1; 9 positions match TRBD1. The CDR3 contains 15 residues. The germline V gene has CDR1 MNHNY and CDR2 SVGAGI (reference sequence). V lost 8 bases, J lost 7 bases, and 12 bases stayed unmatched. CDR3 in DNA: TGTGCCAGCGCTAGGGACAGGGCCCTGGGGAATGAGCAGTTCTTC. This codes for CASARDRALGNEQFF.

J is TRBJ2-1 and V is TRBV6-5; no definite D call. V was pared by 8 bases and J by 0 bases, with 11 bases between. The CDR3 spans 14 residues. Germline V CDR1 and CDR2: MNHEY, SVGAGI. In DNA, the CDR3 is TGTGCCAGCGTCGGGTCAATCTCCTACAATGAGCAGTTCTTC. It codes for CASVGSISYNEQFF.

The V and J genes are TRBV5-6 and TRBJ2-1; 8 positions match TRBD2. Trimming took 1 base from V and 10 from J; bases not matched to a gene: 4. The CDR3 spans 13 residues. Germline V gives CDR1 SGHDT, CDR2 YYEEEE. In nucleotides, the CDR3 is TGTGCCAGCAGCTTGCAACTAGCGGAGGAGCAGTTCTTC. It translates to CASSLQLAEEQFF.

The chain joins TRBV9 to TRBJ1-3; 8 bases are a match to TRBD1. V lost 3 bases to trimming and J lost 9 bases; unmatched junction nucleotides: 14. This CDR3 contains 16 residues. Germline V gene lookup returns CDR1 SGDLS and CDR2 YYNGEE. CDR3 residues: CASSGQGSPPVSTIYF. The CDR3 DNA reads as TGTGCCAGCAGCGGACAGGGGAGTCCCCCCGTTTCCACCATATATTTT.

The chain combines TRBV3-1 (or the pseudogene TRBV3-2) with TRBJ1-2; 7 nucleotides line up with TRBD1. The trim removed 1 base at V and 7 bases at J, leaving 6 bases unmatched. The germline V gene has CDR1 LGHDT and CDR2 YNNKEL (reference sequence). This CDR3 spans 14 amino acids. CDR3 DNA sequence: TGTGCCAGCAGCCAAGTTGACAGGGACGGTGGCTACACCTTC. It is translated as CASSQVDRDGGYTF.

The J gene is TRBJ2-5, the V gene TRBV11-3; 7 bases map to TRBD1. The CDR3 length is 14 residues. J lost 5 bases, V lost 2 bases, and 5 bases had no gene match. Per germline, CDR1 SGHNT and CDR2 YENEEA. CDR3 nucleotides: TGTGCCAGCAGCTTAACAGGGGTGGGGGAGACCCAGTACTTC. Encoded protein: CASSLTGVGETQYF.

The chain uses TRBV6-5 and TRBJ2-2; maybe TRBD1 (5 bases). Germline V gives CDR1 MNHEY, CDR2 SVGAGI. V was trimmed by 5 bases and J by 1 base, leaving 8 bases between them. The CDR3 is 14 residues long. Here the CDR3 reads CASSLQGNTGELFF. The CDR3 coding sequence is TGTGCCAGCAGTCTTCAGGGGAACACCGGGGAGCTGTTTTTT.

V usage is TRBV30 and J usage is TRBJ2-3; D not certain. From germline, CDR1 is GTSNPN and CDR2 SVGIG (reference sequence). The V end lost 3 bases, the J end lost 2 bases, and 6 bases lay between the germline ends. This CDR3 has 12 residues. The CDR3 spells CAWSVFTDTQYF. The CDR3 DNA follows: TGTGCCTGGAGCGTGTTCACAGATACGCAGTATTTT.

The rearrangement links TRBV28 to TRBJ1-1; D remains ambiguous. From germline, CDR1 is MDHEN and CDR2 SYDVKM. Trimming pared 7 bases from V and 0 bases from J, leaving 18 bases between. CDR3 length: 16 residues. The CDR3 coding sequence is TGTGCCAGCAACGTACGCGGGCTGAGTCTGAACACTGAAGCTTTCTTT. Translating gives CASNVRGLSLNTEAFF.

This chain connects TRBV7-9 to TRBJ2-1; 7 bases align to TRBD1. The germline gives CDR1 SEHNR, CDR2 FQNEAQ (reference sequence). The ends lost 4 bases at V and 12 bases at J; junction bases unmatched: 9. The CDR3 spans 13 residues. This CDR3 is CASSYQGVVGQFF. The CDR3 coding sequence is TGTGCCAGCAGCTACCAGGGGGTCGTCGGGCAGTTCTTC.